This TCR beta chain stems from a study of shared clonotypes between healthy human individuals. Study-wide background: In total, the donors were two women and a few men aged 18 to 49.

V was shortened by 6 bases and J by 1 base, with 16 bases between the two germline ends. The germline CDR1 and CDR2 sequences are SNHLY and FYNNEI. The CDR3 has 16 residues. The method was immunoSEQ multiplex PCR; TCRdb's version includes in-frame clones alone and lacks a portion of them. Among some 2,000,000 clones listed, about 95% were seen once. CD45RO negativity and positive selection for CCR7 defined naive CD8 cells, a population that excluded terminally differentiated effector memory CD45RA+ cells. Source material: naive CD8+ T cells sorted from blood. The V and J genes are TRBV2 and TRBJ2-4; the D gene is possibly TRBD2 (5 bases). This receptor was identified in a man younger than 35 in good health. DNA for the CDR3: TGTGCCAGCAGCGAGAGGGTAATTTTCGCCAAAAACATTCAGTACTTC. This translates into CASSERVIFAKNIQYF. The full variable domain, with the rest looked up from reference TRBV2 and TRBJ2-4, is EPEVTQTPSHQVTQMGQEVILRCVPISNHLYFYWYRQILGQKVEFLVSFYNNEISEKSEIFDDQFSVERPDGSNFTLKIRSTKLEDSAMYFCASSERVIFAKNIQYFGAGTRLSVL.